At least ten counts were recorded for the clone carrying this TCR beta chain. Its matching antigen is unknown. This sample was included in a study of T cell repertoires in cytomegalovirus infection. For the study at large: The public TCR beta signatures pointed to both CMV infection and matching HLA type.

Findings and limits, study-wide: CMV carriers with the relevant HLA were identified by cumulative public TCR beta family frequency. HLA-C-restricted CMV clonotypes gave the most frequent clonotype in two of eight donors.

The CDR3 sequence is 14 residues long. V was shortened by 7 bases and J by 4 bases, with 14 bases between the two germline ends. Germline assignment: CDR1 MNHNS and CDR2 SASEGT. TCRdb ran MiXCR on the reads and lists one entry per CDR3 protein. Of 250,000 to 300,000 distinct CDR3 sequences listed, 15% to 20% were seen once; the top ten hold around half. The sample comprised CD8+ T cells from PBMCs. The TCR originated in a human donor in good health (CMV status not recorded). Some clones in this sample may be carry-over from other donors' samples. The chain employs TRBV6-1 and TRBJ2-1; a weak D match, TRBD2 (6 bases). As DNA, the CDR3 is TGTGCCAGCACCCTAACGGGGGATTACAATGAGCAGTTCTTC. It is translated as CASTLTGDYNEQFF.